These T cell receptor beta chains were read from a single sample in a study of cytomegalovirus exposure and HLA in healthy donors. Using immunoSEQ multiplex PCR, the repertoire was profiled, and TCRdb retains in-frame clones only, with some absent. The table has 65,000 to 75,000 clones, about 80% seen once; the top ten hold around 6%. Sample: PBMCs. These receptors were obtained from a man aged 50-60 years in good health and CMV-seronegative. Each CDR3 is given with its conserved first and last residue. The order of the fields is clone size, V gene, J gene, D gene, CDR3 protein, CDR3 DNA. A D gene is named only where the DNA matches it firmly. Clone sizes are given selectively: once, few, many, or a class where the clone is expanded.

clone size: -; V gene: TRBV28; J gene: TRBJ1-5; D gene: -; CDR3 protein: CASSPGTKHQPQHF; CDR3 DNA: TGTGCCAGCAGTCCCGGGACAAAACATCAGCCCCAGCATTTT
clone size: -; V gene: TRBV10-2; J gene: TRBJ1-1; D gene: TRBD1; CDR3 protein: CASSESKDRVDLLEAFF; CDR3 DNA: TGCGCCAGCAGTGAGTCGAAAGACAGGGTGGACTTGTTGGAAGCTTTCTTT
clone size: -; V gene: TRBV6-6; J gene: TRBJ2-3; D gene: TRBD1; CDR3 protein: CASSYSRTGWADTQYF; CDR3 DNA: TGTGCCAGCAGTTACTCGAGGACAGGTTGGGCAGATACGCAGTATTTT
clone size: -; V gene: TRBV6-4; J gene: TRBJ2-4; D gene: TRBD2; CDR3 protein: CASRPGLAALAKNIQYF; CDR3 DNA: TGTGCCAGCAGGCCGGGACTAGCGGCTCTAGCCAAAAACATTCAGTACTTC
clone size: -; V gene: TRBV29-1; J gene: TRBJ1-1; D gene: TRBD1; CDR3 protein: CSVPGQGLNTEAFF; CDR3 DNA: TGCAGCGTGCCAGGACAGGGGTTGAACACTGAAGCTTTCTTT
clone size: -; V gene: TRBV7-2; J gene: TRBJ2-1; D gene: TRBD2; CDR3 protein: CASSLDGGRPYNEQFF; CDR3 DNA: TGTGCCAGCAGCTTAGATGGCGGGAGGCCCTACAATGAGCAGTTCTTC
clone size: -; V gene: TRBV4-1; J gene: TRBJ1-5; D gene: -; CDR3 protein: CASSQQGASNQPQHF; CDR3 DNA: TGCGCCAGCAGCCAACAGGGTGCTAGCAATCAGCCCCAGCATTTT
clone size: -; V gene: TRBV7-6; J gene: TRBJ2-3; D gene: TRBD2; CDR3 protein: CASSLLTSESTDTQYF; CDR3 DNA: TGTGCCAGCAGCTTATTGACTAGCGAGAGCACAGATACGCAGTATTTT
clone size: -; V gene: TRBV2; J gene: TRBJ1-2; D gene: -; CDR3 protein: CASSDGGSNYGYTF; CDR3 DNA: TGTGCCAGCAGCGACGGGGGGAGTAACTATGGCTACACCTTC
clone size: -; V gene: TRBV5-5; J gene: TRBJ2-7; D gene: TRBD1; CDR3 protein: CASSLVGGFYEQYF; CDR3 DNA: TGTGCCAGCAGCTTGGTAGGGGGCTTTTACGAGCAGTACTTC
clone size: -; V gene: TRBV5-4; J gene: TRBJ1-6; D gene: -; CDR3 protein: CASSLDYRVSPLHF; CDR3 DNA: TGTGCCAGCAGCTTGGATTACAGGGTCTCACCCCTCCACTTT
clone size: few; V gene: TRBV10-2; J gene: TRBJ1-5; D gene: -; CDR3 protein: CASSVASPIQPQHF; CDR3 DNA: TGCGCCAGCAGCGTAGCGTCCCCAATTCAGCCCCAGCATTTT
clone size: -; V gene: TRBV27; J gene: TRBJ1-1; D gene: -; CDR3 protein: CASSLWAGATEAFF; CDR3 DNA: TGTGCCAGCTCCCTTTGGGCGGGGGCCACTGAAGCTTTCTTT
clone size: -; V gene: TRBV6-5; J gene: TRBJ2-3; D gene: -; CDR3 protein: CASSRQGTDTQYF; CDR3 DNA: TGTGCCAGCAGTCGACAGGGCACAGATACGCAGTATTTT
clone size: once; V gene: TRBV16; J gene: TRBJ1-6; D gene: -; CDR3 protein: CASSQAASPLHF; CDR3 DNA: TGTGCCAGCAGCCAAGCGGCTTCACCCCTCCACTTT
clone size: -; V gene: TRBV6-5; J gene: TRBJ2-7; D gene: -; CDR3 protein: CASSYEEGSYEQYF; CDR3 DNA: TGTGCCAGCAGTTACGAGGAGGGTTCCTACGAGCAGTACTTC
clone size: -; V gene: TRBV27; J gene: TRBJ2-1; D gene: TRBD2; CDR3 protein: CASRKDSGRALDEQFF; CDR3 DNA: TGTGCCAGCAGAAAAGATAGCGGGAGGGCCTTGGATGAGCAGTTCTTC
clone size: -; V gene: TRBV19; J gene: TRBJ1-4; D gene: TRBD1; CDR3 protein: CASRSSGTGVLGNEKLFF; CDR3 DNA: TGTGCCAGTAGATCGTCCGGGACAGGGGTCCTTGGGAATGAAAAACTGTTTTTT
clone size: -; V gene: TRBV28; J gene: TRBJ1-2; D gene: -; CDR3 protein: CASRTGAANYGYTF; CDR3 DNA: TGTGCCAGCAGGACAGGTGCAGCTAACTATGGCTACACCTTC
clone size: -; V gene: TRBV9; J gene: TRBJ1-5; D gene: -; CDR3 protein: CASSPIGGYNQPQHF; CDR3 DNA: TGTGCCAGCAGCCCGATTGGGGGGTACAATCAGCCCCAGCATTTT
clone size: -; V gene: TRBV7-9; J gene: TRBJ1-1; D gene: TRBD1; CDR3 protein: CASSIRQGLNTEAFF; CDR3 DNA: TGTGCCAGCAGTATTCGACAGGGATTGAACACTGAAGCTTTCTTT
clone size: -; V gene: TRBV30; J gene: TRBJ1-1; D gene: -; CDR3 protein: CAWSVRVLNTEAFF; CDR3 DNA: TGTGCCTGGAGTGTACGGGTCCTGAACACTGAAGCTTTCTTT
clone size: -; V gene: TRBV13; J gene: TRBJ2-2; D gene: -; CDR3 protein: CASSTGTTNTGELFF; CDR3 DNA: TGTGCCAGCAGCACGGGGACAACGAACACCGGGGAGCTGTTTTTT
clone size: -; V gene: TRBV6-6; J gene: TRBJ1-1; D gene: TRBD1; CDR3 protein: CASSLGQGFSEAFF; CDR3 DNA: TGTGCCAGCAGCCTGGGACAGGGGTTCTCTGAAGCTTTCTTT
clone size: -; V gene: TRBV6-4; J gene: TRBJ1-1; D gene: -; CDR3 protein: CASSEGHPNTEAFF; CDR3 DNA: TGTGCCAGCAGTGAAGGACACCCGAACACTGAAGCTTTCTTT
clone size: -; V gene: TRBV27; J gene: TRBJ2-7; D gene: -; CDR3 protein: CASSNYGEQYF; CDR3 DNA: TGTGCCAGCAGTAACTACGGCGAGCAGTACTTC
clone size: -; V gene: TRBV2; J gene: TRBJ2-7; D gene: -; CDR3 protein: CASRTNYEQYF; CDR3 DNA: TGTGCCAGCAGGACAAATTACGAGCAGTACTTC
clone size: -; V gene: TRBV29-1; J gene: TRBJ2-1; D gene: -; CDR3 protein: CSVEDLQGSYNEQFF; CDR3 DNA: TGCAGCGTTGAAGATCTCCAGGGCTCCTACAATGAGCAGTTCTTC
clone size: once; V gene: TRBV7-9; J gene: TRBJ1-6; D gene: TRBD1; CDR3 protein: CASSLPGQGSSPLHF; CDR3 DNA: TGTGCCAGCAGCCTTCCGGGACAGGGCTCTTCACCCCTCCACTTT
clone size: -; V gene: TRBV10-3; J gene: TRBJ1-3; D gene: -; CDR3 protein: CAISEAGSGNTIYF; CDR3 DNA: TGTGCCATCAGTGAGGCAGGGTCTGGAAACACCATATATTTT
clone size: -; V gene: TRBV10-1; J gene: TRBJ2-3; D gene: TRBD2; CDR3 protein: CASSETSGGSRTDTQYF; CDR3 DNA: TGCGCCAGCAGTGAGACTAGCGGGGGGTCACGCACAGATACGCAGTATTTT
clone size: -; V gene: TRBV25-1; J gene: TRBJ2-3; D gene: -; CDR3 protein: CASSDPYRDGGDTQYF; CDR3 DNA: TGTGCCAGCAGTGATCCCTACAGGGATGGAGGCGATACGCAGTATTTT
clone size: -; V gene: TRBV19; J gene: TRBJ2-5; D gene: -; CDR3 protein: CASSIRGTGETQYF; CDR3 DNA: TGTGCCAGTAGTATACGGGGGACGGGGGAGACCCAGTACTTC
clone size: -; V gene: TRBV30; J gene: TRBJ1-5; D gene: -; CDR3 protein: CAWSVSVNQPQHF; CDR3 DNA: TGTGCCTGGAGTGTATCCGTCAATCAGCCCCAGCATTTT
clone size: once; V gene: TRBV27; J gene: TRBJ2-7; D gene: TRBD1; CDR3 protein: CASSRQGAPYEQYF; CDR3 DNA: TGTGCCAGCAGCAGACAGGGTGCCCCCTACGAGCAGTACTTC
clone size: -; V gene: TRBV20-1; J gene: TRBJ2-7; D gene: -; CDR3 protein: CSGQDSYEQYF; CDR3 DNA: TGCAGTGGGCAGGATTCCTACGAGCAGTACTTC
clone size: few; V gene: TRBV14; J gene: TRBJ1-1; D gene: TRBD1; CDR3 protein: CASSRGTGTLRRESHPRAFF; CDR3 DNA: TGTGCCAGCAGCCGAGGGACAGGAACTCTTCGGAGAGAATCACACCCCAGAGCTTTCTTT
clone size: once; V gene: TRBV28; J gene: TRBJ1-2; D gene: -; CDR3 protein: CASSLLPGSSNYGYTF; CDR3 DNA: TGTGCCAGCAGTTTATTGCCGGGGAGCAGTAACTATGGCTACACCTTC
clone size: -; V gene: TRBV27; J gene: TRBJ2-5; D gene: TRBD1; CDR3 protein: CASNPSRTGGPETQYF; CDR3 DNA: TGTGCCAGCAACCCCTCTCGAACAGGGGGCCCGGAGACCCAGTACTTC